This TCR beta chain was captured by sequencing in a study of tumour-infiltrating T cells in Burkitt lymphoma (dated by TCRdb to about 2020). At the level of the whole study: The Burkitt lymphoma cohort included some 75 patients and covered every epidemiological subtype of the disease. TCR repertoire data were compared against clinical outcome, and productive clonality predicted overall survival and progression-free survival independently of established prognostic factors such as age at diagnosis. Paper-wide results and their limitations: Several public clonotypes were found to be shared across numerous Burkitt lymphoma patients, which suggests a shared tumour neoantigen selection that is absent from diffuse large B-cell lymphoma.

The CDR3 starts with the cysteine, ends with the phenylalanine, and has 14 residues. Just the 42-base CDR3 DNA is kept, in frame starting at base 1. The germline V gene provides CDR1 SGHDT and CDR2 YYEEEE. Unmatched junction bases come to 1, with V trimmed by 4 bases and J by 4 bases. The library relied on the immunoSEQ multiplex PCR assay. The clones in this table, taken by TCRdb from immuneACCESS, are in-frame only. Not every clone is retained; where verified, under half of the shortfall comes from an unresolved V gene, and the cause of the rest is unknown. This sample has roughly 1,300 clones in its table, and roughly 13% of those were observed once. 18% of the sample belongs to the ten largest clones. Notes on this clone: This clone's antigen is unknown. No base quality values were provided; no much bigger clone lies one nucleotide off.

Recombination connected TRBV5-6 to TRBJ2-4, and 11 junction bases match TRBD2. The receptor was isolated from a human donor with Burkitt lymphoma. The sample consisted of tumor tissue. The CDR3 is CASSRLAGKNIQYF. At the DNA level, the sequence is TGTGCCAGCAGCCGACTAGCGGGAAAAAACATTCAGTACTTC.